The 30 T cell receptor beta chains in this list originate from one sample, sequenced in a study of T cell responses to AZD1222 COVID-19 vaccine. Here immunoSEQ multiplex PCR was the method, and the copy in TCRdb shows in-frame clones only, minus some. This sample carries some 110,000 clones, roughly nine tenths of them seen once, and the ten largest clones take 1.5% to 2%. This material consisted of peripheral blood, taken 28 days after the second AZD1222 dose. These receptors were obtained from an adult who received the AZD1222 COVID-19 vaccine.

The chain couples TRBV3-1 (or the pseudogene TRBV3-2) to TRBJ2-5, with D unresolved. Germline CDR1 is LGHDT and CDR2 is YNNKEL (reference sequence). The CDR3 has 12 residues. Trimming left V 0 bases short and J 5 bases short, with 4 bases between. The CDR3 loop reads CASSQDAETQYF. CDR3 nucleotides: TGTGCCAGCAGCCAAGATGCGGAGACCCAGTACTTC.

As regards this clone: Within the sample, other DNA sequences also encode this same CDR3. J is TRBJ1-5 and V is TRBV12-3 or TRBV12-4; no reliable D call. The CDR3 has 13 residues. Trimming shortened V by 4 bases and J by 6 bases, and 10 bases separated the two germline ends. Here the CDR3 DNA reads TGTGCCAGCAGTTCCCAAGGATCTCAGCCCCAGCATTTT. This translates into CASSSQGSQPQHF.

CDR3 nucleotides: TGTGCCTGGAGTGTAGGAGGAGTTGACTACGAGCAGTACTTC. Its protein is CAWSVGGVDYEQYF. This chain links TRBV30 with TRBJ2-7, with TRBD2 as a possible D gene (5 bases). Trimming shortened V by 0 bases and J by 3 bases, and 12 bases separated the two germline ends. The CDR3 is 14 residues long. Per the germline V gene, CDR1 is GTSNPN and CDR2 is SVGIG (reference sequence).

The chain combines TRBV24-1 with TRBJ2-1; perhaps TRBD2 as D (5 bases). The CDR3 is 16 amino acids. Germline CDR1 KGHDR, CDR2 SFDVKD. V was cut by 0 bases and J by 0 bases, with 8 bases left in between. The CDR3 sequence is CATSDLRAASYNEQFF. As DNA, the CDR3 is TGTGCCACCAGTGATTTGAGAGCGGCCTCCTACAATGAGCAGTTCTTC.

The V and J genes are TRBV3-1 (or the pseudogene TRBV3-2) and TRBJ2-2, with TRBD1 as a possible D gene (6 bases). Germline CDR1 LGHDT, CDR2 YNNKEL (reference sequence). V gave up 5 bases and J gave up 0 bases, with 25 bases separating them. This CDR3 has 20 amino acids. The CDR3, as DNA: TGTGCCAGCAGCTGGTGGGACACCCGAGGGTCACTAGCGAACACCGGGGAGCTGTTTTTT. Translation gives CASSWWDTRGSLANTGELFF.

The chain uses TRBV30 and TRBJ1-5; 7 bases match TRBD1. Per germline, CDR1 GTSNPN and CDR2 SVGIG (reference sequence). This CDR3 has 17 amino acids. The trim removed 0 bases at V and 0 bases at J, leaving 8 bases unmatched. This chain's CDR3 is CAWSVAGQSISNQPQHF. The CDR3 nucleotides read TGTGCCTGGAGTGTGGCGGGACAGTCGATTAGCAATCAGCCCCAGCATTTT.

The chain has TRBV27 and TRBJ1-5, with D perhaps matching TRBD1 (5 bases). The CDR3 loop spans 14 amino acids. The V end was cut by 3 bases, the J end by 1 base, with 7 bases between. Germline V gene sequence: CDR1 MNHEY, CDR2 SMNVEV (reference sequence). The CDR3 protein is CASSFQGSNQPQHF. The CDR3 DNA follows: TGTGCCAGCAGTTTTCAGGGAAGCAATCAGCCCCAGCATTTT.

The chain combines TRBV7-9 with TRBJ2-2; 9 bases match TRBD2. In germline, CDR1 is SEHNR, CDR2 FQNEAQ (reference sequence). The length of the CDR3 is 17 residues. The trim removed 2 bases at V and 3 bases at J, leaving 7 bases unmatched. The CDR3, as DNA: TGTGCCAGCAGCTTATCCTGGCGGGAGGGTTACACCGGGGAGCTGTTTTTT. This translates into CASSLSWREGYTGELFF.

The chain links TRBV19 to TRBJ1-2; D unclear. Germline loops: CDR1 LNHDA, CDR2 SQIVND (reference sequence). The CDR3 has 12 amino acids. Trimming took off 2 bases at V and 2 bases at J, with 3 bases between the two ends. CDR3 in amino acids: CASSILNYGYTF. The CDR3 coding sequence is TGTGCCAGTAGTATACTAAACTATGGCTACACCTTC.

The chain uses TRBV2 and TRBJ1-5; D gene ambiguous. The germline CDR1 and CDR2 sequences are SNHLY and FYNNEI. The CDR3 is made up of 13 amino acids. The V end was cut by 0 bases, the J end by 9 bases, with 9 bases between. The CDR3 reads CASSEAMNLPQHF. CDR3 DNA: TGTGCCAGCAGTGAAGCCATGAATTTGCCCCAGCATTTT.

The chain combines TRBV2 with TRBJ1-1; TRBD1 matches at 7 bases. CDR3 length: 13 residues. V trimming: 11 bases; J trimming: 5 bases; junction bases outside the gene matches: 11. Per germline, CDR1 SNHLY and CDR2 FYNNEI. This CDR3 is CAERTGGGTEAFF. In DNA, the CDR3 is TGTGCCGAAAGGACAGGTGGAGGGACTGAAGCTTTCTTT. The full variable domain, with the rest looked up from reference TRBV2 and TRBJ1-1, is EPEVTQTPSHQVTQMGQEVILRCVPISNHLYFYWYRQILGQKVEFLVSFYNNEISEKSEIFDDQFSVERPDGSNFTLKIRSTKLEDSAMYFCAERTGGGTEAFFGQGTRLTVV.

The chain has TRBV18 and TRBJ1-2; TRBD1 aligns across 7 bases. Germline V gene data show CDR1 as KGHSH and CDR2 as LQKENI. This CDR3 region has 15 residues. Trimming removed 2 bases from V and 0 bases from J; junction bases left unmatched: 3. This CDR3 is CASSPGTATNYGYTF. The DNA for the CDR3 is TGTGCCAGCTCACCAGGGACAGCAACTAACTATGGCTACACCTTC.

This rearrangement joins TRBV7-9 to TRBJ2-5, with a weak D call TRBD1 (6 bases). Germline values: CDR1 SEHNR, CDR2 FQNEAQ (reference sequence). V lost 6 bases and J lost 0, with 11 bases in between. The CDR3 length is 14 residues. The CDR3 DNA reads as TGTGCCAGCAGTCATGACAGGAACCAAGAGACCCAGTACTTC. Translating it yields CASSHDRNQETQYF.

Details on this clone: The junction and the germline gene differ at one end; a read error may be behind it. The rearrangement joins TRBV29-1 to TRBJ1-4; 7 bases are a match to TRBD1. Germline V gene data show CDR1 as SQVTM and CDR2 as ANQGSEA. This CDR3 has 16 amino acids. CDR3 DNA: TGCAGCGTGGAAGGGGGCGGACCTTCAACTAATGAAAAACTGTTTTTT. It yields the protein CSVEGGGPSTNEKLFF.

The chain employs TRBV4-1 and TRBJ2-1, with 9 bases fitting TRBD1. Germline values: CDR1 MGHRA, CDR2 YSYEKL. V was clipped by 2 bases and J by 5 bases; unmatched bases: 7. The CDR3 is 16 amino acids. CDR3 coding DNA: TGCGCCAGCAGCCAATTTGGACAGGGGACCAACAATGAGCAGTTCTTC. Translating gives CASSQFGQGTNNEQFF.

The rearrangement uses TRBV19 and TRBJ1-1; D gene uncertain. The CDR3 is 12 residues long. Germline V gene lookup returns CDR1 LNHDA and CDR2 SQIVND (reference sequence). V lost 4 bases, J lost 8 bases, and 11 bases lay in between. CDR3 nucleotides: TGTGCCAGTAGTAAGTCTGGCGAAGAAGCTTTCTTT. Encoded protein: CASSKSGEEAFF.

V is TRBV5-4 and J is TRBJ2-3, with 7 bases aligning to TRBD2. Trimming removed 5 bases from V and 2 bases from J; junction bases left unmatched: 5. The V gene's germline CDR1 is SGHNT and CDR2 YYREEE (reference sequence). This CDR3 spans 14 amino acids. CDR3 in DNA: TGTGCCAGCAGTGGGGGAGGGTACACAGATACGCAGTATTTT. This translates into CASSGGGYTDTQYF. Full variable domain (rest looked up from reference TRBV5-4 and TRBJ2-3): ETGVTQSPTHLIKTRGQQVTLRCSSQSGHNTVSWYQQALGQGPQFIFQYYREEENGRGNFPPRFSGLQFPNYSSELNVNALELDDSALYLCASSGGGYTDTQYFGPGTRLTVL.

The V and J genes are TRBV6-2 or TRBV6-3 and TRBJ2-1; 7 positions match TRBD2. V gave up 0 bases and J gave up 0 bases; unmatched junction bases: 5. CDR3 length equals 17 residues. CDR1 and CDR2 (germline): MNHEY, SVGEGT. The CDR3 nucleotides read TGTGCCAGCAGTTACTCGAAGCTAGCGGCCTCCTACAATGAGCAGTTCTTC. Residues: CASSYSKLAASYNEQFF.

The chain joins TRBV29-1 to TRBJ2-5; TRBD1 aligns across 11 bases. CDR1 and CDR2 from the germline V gene are SQVTM and ANQGSEA. This CDR3 has 14 residues. The V segment lost 6 bases and the J segment 2 bases; nucleotides outside the gene matches: 5. The CDR3 sequence is CSVADRGPQETQYF. Written as DNA, the CDR3 is TGCAGCGTCGCGGACAGGGGGCCACAAGAGACCCAGTACTTC. The variable domain in full, completed from reference TRBV29-1 and TRBJ2-5, reads SAVISQKPSRDICQRGTSLTIQCQVDSQVTMMFWYRQQPGQSLTLIATANQGSEATYESGFVIDKFPISRPNLTFSTLTVSNMSPEDSSIYLCSVADRGPQETQYFGPGTRLLVL.

This chain connects TRBV7-9 to TRBJ1-4; 8 nucleotides agree with TRBD1. Trimming at V came to 1 base and at J to 8 bases, leaving 3 bases not matched to a gene. Germline CDR1 reads SEHNR; CDR2 reads FQNEAQ (reference sequence). This CDR3 comprises 14 residues. CDR3 in DNA: TGTGCCAGCAGCTTAGGGCAGGGGGCGGAAAAACTGTTTTTT. This translates into CASSLGQGAEKLFF.

This rearrangement joins TRBV29-1 to TRBJ1-2; a possible D gene is TRBD1 (6 bases). The V end lost 4 bases, the J end lost 8 bases, and 14 bases lay between the germline ends. The germline V gene encodes CDR1 SQVTM and CDR2 ANQGSEA. This CDR3 is 12 amino acids long. CDR3 amino acids: CSVGNRVLGYTF. The CDR3 region has the DNA TGCAGCGTTGGGAACAGGGTATTGGGCTACACCTTC.

The J gene is TRBJ1-1, the V gene TRBV13; 7 bases map to TRBD1. V lost 3 bases and J lost 5; bases outside the gene matches: 9. Germline CDR1 reads PRHDT; CDR2 reads FYEKMQ (reference sequence). The CDR3 runs to 15 residues. The CDR3 loop reads CASSFRRQGGTEAFF. The CDR3 DNA follows: TGTGCCAGCAGCTTTCGGAGACAGGGAGGGACTGAAGCTTTCTTT. The entire variable domain, with the rest obtained from reference TRBV13 and TRBJ1-1, is as follows: AAGVIQSPRHLIKEKRETATLKCYPIPRHDTVYWYQQGPGQDPQFLISFYEKMQSDKGSIPDRFSAQQFSDYHSELNMSSLELGDSALYFCASSFRRQGGTEAFFGQGTRLTVV.

This chain links TRBV16 with TRBJ1-2; 7 bases fit TRBD1. The CDR3 sequence is 14 residues long. V lost 4 bases to trimming and J lost 6 bases; unmatched junction nucleotides: 8. CDR1 is KGHSY and CDR2 is FQNENV in the germline V gene. CDR3 in DNA: TGTGCCAGCAGCCCAACCTCCGACAGGGATGGCTACACCTTC. Its translation is CASSPTSDRDGYTF.

This chain links TRBV7-9 with TRBJ1-2; no reliable D call. Germline-derived CDR1 and CDR2 are SEHNR and FQNEAQ (reference sequence). The CDR3 has 15 amino acids. V lost 5 bases, J lost 4 bases, and 17 bases lay in between. In DNA form, the CDR3 reads TGTGCCAGCAGCGCGGAGGGTAAGGGTGGCTATGGCTACACCTTC. Amino acid sequence: CASSAEGKGGYGYTF.

The V gene is TRBV7-7, the J gene TRBJ2-5; D is possibly TRBD2 (7 bases). Germline CDR1 is SSHAT and CDR2 is FNYEAQ (reference sequence). There are 13 residues in the CDR3. Trimming left V 3 bases short and J 5 bases short, with 10 bases between. The CDR3: CASSLGGPETQYF. CDR3 bases: TGTGCCAGCAGCTTGGGGGGGCCGGAGACCCAGTACTTC.

The V gene is TRBV4-1, the J gene TRBJ2-2, with TRBD1 matching over 7 bases. Germline assignment: CDR1 MGHRA and CDR2 YSYEKL. The length of the CDR3 is 15 residues. After removal of 1 base from V and 5 bases from J, the junction contained 4 bases not matched to a gene. The CDR3 spells CASSQGTGVTGELFF. The DNA of the CDR3 is TGCGCCAGCAGCCAAGGAACAGGGGTTACCGGGGAGCTGTTTTTT.

This clone was seen once. This rearrangement joins TRBV4-2 to TRBJ2-2; D is possibly TRBD1 or TRBD2 (5 bases each). The V end was cut by 1 base, the J end by 4 bases, with 13 bases between. This CDR3 is 16 amino acids long. Per germline, CDR1 LGHNA and CDR2 YNFKEQ. CDR3 residues: CASSQAGSGSTGELFF. DNA of the CDR3: TGTGCCAGCAGCCAAGCGGGTTCAGGGAGCACCGGGGAGCTGTTTTTT.

This chain links TRBV15 with TRBJ2-7; 10 positions match TRBD1. V dropped 10 bases and J dropped 5; count of bases not matched to a gene: 8. There are 13 residues in the CDR3. Germline V gene sequence: CDR1 LNHNV, CDR2 YYDKDF (reference sequence). This CDR3 is CASSRQGADEQYF. CDR3 DNA sequence: TGTGCCAGCTCACGACAGGGGGCGGACGAGCAGTACTTC.

This chain connects TRBV5-4 to TRBJ2-5; 7 bases align to TRBD1. Germline CDR1 and CDR2: SGHNT and YYREEE (reference sequence). Germline trimming cut 1 base from V and 3 bases from J; bases unmatched to any gene: 0. The CDR3 totals 13 residues. The CDR3 sequence is CASSLTGEETQYF. CDR3 nucleotide sequence: TGTGCCAGCAGCTTGACAGGGGAAGAGACCCAGTACTTC.

V is TRBV7-8 and J is TRBJ2-1; 11 nucleotides align to TRBD2. Germline lookup yields CDR1 SGHVS and CDR2 FQNEAQ. The length of the CDR3 is 16 residues. V shed 4 bases, J shed 4 bases, and the junction held 6 bases outside the gene matches. Written as DNA, the CDR3 is TGTGCCAGCAGCTCCGGACTAGCGGGCGCATACAATGAGCAGTTCTTC. Translating it yields CASSSGLAGAYNEQFF.